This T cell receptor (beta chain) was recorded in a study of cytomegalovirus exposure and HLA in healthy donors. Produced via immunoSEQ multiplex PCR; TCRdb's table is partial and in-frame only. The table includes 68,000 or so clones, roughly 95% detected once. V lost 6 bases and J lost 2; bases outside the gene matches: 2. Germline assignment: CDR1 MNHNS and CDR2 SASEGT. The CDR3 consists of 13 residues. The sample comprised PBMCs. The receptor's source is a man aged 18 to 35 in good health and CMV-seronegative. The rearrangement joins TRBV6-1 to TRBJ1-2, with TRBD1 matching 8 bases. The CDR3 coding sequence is TGTGCCAGCAGGGGACAGGAGAACTATGGCTACACCTTC. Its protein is CASRGQENYGYTF.